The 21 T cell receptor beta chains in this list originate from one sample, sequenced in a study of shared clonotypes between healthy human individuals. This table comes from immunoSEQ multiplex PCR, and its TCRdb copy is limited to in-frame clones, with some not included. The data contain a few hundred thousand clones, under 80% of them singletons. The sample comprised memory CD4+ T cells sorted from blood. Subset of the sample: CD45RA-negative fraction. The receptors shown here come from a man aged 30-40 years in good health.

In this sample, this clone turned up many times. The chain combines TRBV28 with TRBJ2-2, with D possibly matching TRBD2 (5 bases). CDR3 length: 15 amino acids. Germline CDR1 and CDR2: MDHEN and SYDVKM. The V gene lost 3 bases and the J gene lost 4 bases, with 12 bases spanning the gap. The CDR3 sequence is CASSFLRRATGELFF. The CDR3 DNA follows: TGTGCCAGCAGTTTTCTGCGGCGGGCCACCGGGGAGCTGTTTTTT.

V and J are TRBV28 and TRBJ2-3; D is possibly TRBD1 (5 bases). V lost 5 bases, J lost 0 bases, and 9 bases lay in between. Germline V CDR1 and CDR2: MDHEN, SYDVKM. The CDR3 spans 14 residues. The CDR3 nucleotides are TGTGCCAGCAGTAGACAGATTAGCACAGATACGCAGTATTTT. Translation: CASSRQISTDTQYF. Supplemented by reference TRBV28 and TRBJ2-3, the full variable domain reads DVKVTQSSRYLVKRTGEKVFLECVQDMDHENMFWYRQDPGLGLRLIYFSYDVKMKEKGDIPEGYSVSREKKERFSLILESASTNQTSMYLCASSRQISTDTQYFGPGTRLTVL.

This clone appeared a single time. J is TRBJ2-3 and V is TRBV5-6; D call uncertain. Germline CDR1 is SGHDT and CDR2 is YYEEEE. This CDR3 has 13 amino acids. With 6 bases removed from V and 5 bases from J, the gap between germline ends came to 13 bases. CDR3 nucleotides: TGTGCCAGCACCCTTGATACAGTAGATACGCAGTATTTT. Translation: CASTLDTVDTQYF.

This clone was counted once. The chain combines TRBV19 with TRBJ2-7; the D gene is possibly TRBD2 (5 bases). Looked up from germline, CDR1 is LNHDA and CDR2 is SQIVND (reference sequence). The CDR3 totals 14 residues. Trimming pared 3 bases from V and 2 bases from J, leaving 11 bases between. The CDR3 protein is CASSIAQEAYEQYF. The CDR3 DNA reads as TGTGCCAGTAGTATTGCCCAGGAGGCCTACGAGCAGTACTTC.

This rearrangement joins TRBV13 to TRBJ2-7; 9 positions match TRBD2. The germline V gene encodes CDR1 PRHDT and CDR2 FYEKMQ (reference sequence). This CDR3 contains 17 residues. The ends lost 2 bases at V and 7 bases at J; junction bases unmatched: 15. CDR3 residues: CASSLWRGRARIWEQYF. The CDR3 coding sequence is TGTGCCAGCAGCTTATGGCGCGGGAGGGCCCGTATATGGGAGCAGTACTTC.

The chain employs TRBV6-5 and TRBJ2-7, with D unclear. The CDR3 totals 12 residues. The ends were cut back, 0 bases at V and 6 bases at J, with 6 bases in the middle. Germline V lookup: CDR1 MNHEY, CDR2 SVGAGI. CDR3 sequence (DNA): TGTGCCAGCAGTTACTCGACCGGCGAGCAGTACTTC. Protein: CASSYSTGEQYF.

The CDR3 DNA follows: TGTGCCAGCAGAGCCCTGGATTATGGCTACACCTTC. Translation: CASRALDYGYTF. This chain links TRBV28 with TRBJ1-2; no definite D call. Trimming removed 6 bases from V and 5 bases from J, with 10 bases in between. This CDR3 comprises 12 residues. The germline gives CDR1 MDHEN, CDR2 SYDVKM.

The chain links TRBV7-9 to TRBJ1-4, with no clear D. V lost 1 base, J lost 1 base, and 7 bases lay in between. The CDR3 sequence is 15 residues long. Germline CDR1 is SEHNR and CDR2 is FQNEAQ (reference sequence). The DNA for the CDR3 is TGTGCCAGCAGCTTAGATTTTGGAACTAATGAAAAACTGTTTTTT. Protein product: CASSLDFGTNEKLFF.

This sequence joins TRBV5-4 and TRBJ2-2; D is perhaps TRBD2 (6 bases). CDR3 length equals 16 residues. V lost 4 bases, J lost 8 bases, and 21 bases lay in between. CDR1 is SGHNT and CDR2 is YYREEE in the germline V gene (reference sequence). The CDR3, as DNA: TGTGCCAGCAGCCCAAAAACGGGAGCGACGGGGGGGGAGCTGTTTTTT. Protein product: CASSPKTGATGGELFF. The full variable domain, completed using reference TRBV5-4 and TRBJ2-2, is ETGVTQSPTHLIKTRGQQVTLRCSSQSGHNTVSWYQQALGQGPQFIFQYYREEENGRGNFPPRFSGLQFPNYSSELNVNALELDDSALYLCASSPKTGATGGELFFGEGSRLTVL.

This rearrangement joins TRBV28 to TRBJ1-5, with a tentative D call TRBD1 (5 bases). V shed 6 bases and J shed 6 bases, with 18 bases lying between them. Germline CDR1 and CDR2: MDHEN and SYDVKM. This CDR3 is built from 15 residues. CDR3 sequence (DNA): TGTGCCAGCAGGAGGGGCAGGGCTGGGGGTCAGCCCCAGCATTTT. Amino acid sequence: CASRRGRAGGQPQHF.

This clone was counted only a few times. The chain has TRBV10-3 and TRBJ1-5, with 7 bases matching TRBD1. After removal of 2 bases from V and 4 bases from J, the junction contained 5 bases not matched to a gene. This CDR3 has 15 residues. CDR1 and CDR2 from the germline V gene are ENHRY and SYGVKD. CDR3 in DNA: TGTGCCATCAGTGAGACAGGGGTACCTAATCAGCCCCAGCATTTT. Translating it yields CAISETGVPNQPQHF.

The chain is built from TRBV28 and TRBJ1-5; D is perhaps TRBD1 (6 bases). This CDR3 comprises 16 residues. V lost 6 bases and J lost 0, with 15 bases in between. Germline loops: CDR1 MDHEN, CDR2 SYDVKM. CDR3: CASSISTGFSNQPQHF. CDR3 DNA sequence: TGTGCCAGCAGCATAAGTACAGGGTTTAGCAATCAGCCCCAGCATTTT.

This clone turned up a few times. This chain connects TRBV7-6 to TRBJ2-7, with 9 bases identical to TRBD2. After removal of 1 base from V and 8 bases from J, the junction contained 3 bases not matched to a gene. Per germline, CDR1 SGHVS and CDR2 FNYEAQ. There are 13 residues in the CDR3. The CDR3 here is CASSLGLAAKQYF. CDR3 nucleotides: TGTGCCAGCAGCTTAGGACTAGCGGCAAAGCAGTACTTC.

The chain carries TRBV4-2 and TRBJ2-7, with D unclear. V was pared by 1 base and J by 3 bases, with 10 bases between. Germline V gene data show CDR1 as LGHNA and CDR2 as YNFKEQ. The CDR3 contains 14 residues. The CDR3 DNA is TGTGCCAGCAGCCAAGGGGGATTTAACTACGAGCAGTACTTC. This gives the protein CASSQGGFNYEQYF.

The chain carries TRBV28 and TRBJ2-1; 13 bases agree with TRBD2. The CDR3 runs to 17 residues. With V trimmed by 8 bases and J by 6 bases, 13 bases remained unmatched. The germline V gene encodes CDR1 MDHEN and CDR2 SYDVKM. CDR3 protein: CASQKPPGLAGSNEQFF. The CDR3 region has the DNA TGTGCCAGCCAAAAACCTCCGGGACTAGCGGGGAGCAATGAGCAGTTCTTC. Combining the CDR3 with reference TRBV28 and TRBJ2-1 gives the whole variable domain DVKVTQSSRYLVKRTGEKVFLECVQDMDHENMFWYRQDPGLGLRLIYFSYDVKMKEKGDIPEGYSVSREKKERFSLILESASTNQTSMYLCASQKPPGLAGSNEQFFGPGTRLTVL.

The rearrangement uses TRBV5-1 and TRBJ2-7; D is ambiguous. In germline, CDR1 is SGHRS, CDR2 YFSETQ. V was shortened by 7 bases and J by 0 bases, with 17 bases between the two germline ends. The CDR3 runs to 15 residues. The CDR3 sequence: CASCPSAFSSYEQYF. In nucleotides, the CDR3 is TGCGCCAGCTGCCCCAGCGCATTTAGCTCCTACGAGCAGTACTTC.

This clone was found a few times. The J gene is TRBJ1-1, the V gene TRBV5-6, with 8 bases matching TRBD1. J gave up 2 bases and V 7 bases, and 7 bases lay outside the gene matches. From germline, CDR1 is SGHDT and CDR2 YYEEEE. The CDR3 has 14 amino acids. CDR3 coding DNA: TGTGCCAGCCCCGGACAGGGACTTAACACTGAAGCTTTCTTT. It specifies CASPGQGLNTEAFF. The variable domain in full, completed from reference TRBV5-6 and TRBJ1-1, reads DAGVTQSPTHLIKTRGQQVTLRCSPKSGHDTVSWYQQALGQGPQFIFQYYEEEERQRGNFPDRFSGHQFPNYSSELNVNALLLGDSALYLCASPGQGLNTEAFFGQGTRLTVV.

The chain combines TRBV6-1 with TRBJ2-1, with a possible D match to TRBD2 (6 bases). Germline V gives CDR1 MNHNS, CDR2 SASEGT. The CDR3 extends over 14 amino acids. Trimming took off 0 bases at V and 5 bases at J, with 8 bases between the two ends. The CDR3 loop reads CASSEAGGDNEQFF. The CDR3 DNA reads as TGTGCCAGCAGTGAAGCAGGAGGGGACAATGAGCAGTTCTTC.

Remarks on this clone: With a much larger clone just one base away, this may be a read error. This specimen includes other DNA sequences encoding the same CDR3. CDR3 residues: CASDLGRAETQYF. CDR3 sequence (DNA): TGTGCCAGCGACCTGGGCAGGGCAGAGACCCAGTACTTC. This chain uses TRBV6-1 with TRBJ2-5; D possibly corresponds to TRBD1 (5 bases). V lost 8 bases, J lost 4 bases, and 14 bases lay in between. CDR3 length: 13 residues. Germline V gene lookup returns CDR1 MNHNS and CDR2 SASEGT.

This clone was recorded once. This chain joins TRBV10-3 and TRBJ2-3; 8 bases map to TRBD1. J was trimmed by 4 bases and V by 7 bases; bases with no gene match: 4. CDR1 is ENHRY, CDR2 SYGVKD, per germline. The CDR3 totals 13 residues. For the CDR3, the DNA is TGTGCCATCAAGGGACAGGTTCCAGATACGCAGTATTTT. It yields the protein CAIKGQVPDTQYF.

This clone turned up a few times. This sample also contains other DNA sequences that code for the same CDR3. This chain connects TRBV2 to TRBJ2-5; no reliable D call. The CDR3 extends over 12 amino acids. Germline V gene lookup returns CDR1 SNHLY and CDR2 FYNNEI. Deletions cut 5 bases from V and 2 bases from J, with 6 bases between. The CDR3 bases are TGTGCCAGCAGTCAATTACAAGAGACCCAGTACTTC. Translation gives CASSQLQETQYF.